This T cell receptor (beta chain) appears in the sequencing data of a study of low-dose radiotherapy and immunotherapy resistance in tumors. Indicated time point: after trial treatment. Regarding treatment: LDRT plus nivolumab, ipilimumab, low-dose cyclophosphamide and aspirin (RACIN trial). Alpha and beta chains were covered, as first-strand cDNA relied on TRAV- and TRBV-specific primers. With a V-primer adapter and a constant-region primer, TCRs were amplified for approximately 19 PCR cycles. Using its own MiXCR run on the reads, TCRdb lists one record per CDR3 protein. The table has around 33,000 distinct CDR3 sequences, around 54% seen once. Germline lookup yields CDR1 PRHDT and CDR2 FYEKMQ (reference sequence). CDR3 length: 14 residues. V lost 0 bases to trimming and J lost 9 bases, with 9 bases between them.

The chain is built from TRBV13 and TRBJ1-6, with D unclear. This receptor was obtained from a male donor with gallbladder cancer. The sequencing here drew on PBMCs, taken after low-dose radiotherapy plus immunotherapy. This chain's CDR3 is CASSLGDQVSPLHF. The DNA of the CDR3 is TGTGCCAGCAGCTTAGGGGACCAGGTTTCACCCCTCCACTTT.